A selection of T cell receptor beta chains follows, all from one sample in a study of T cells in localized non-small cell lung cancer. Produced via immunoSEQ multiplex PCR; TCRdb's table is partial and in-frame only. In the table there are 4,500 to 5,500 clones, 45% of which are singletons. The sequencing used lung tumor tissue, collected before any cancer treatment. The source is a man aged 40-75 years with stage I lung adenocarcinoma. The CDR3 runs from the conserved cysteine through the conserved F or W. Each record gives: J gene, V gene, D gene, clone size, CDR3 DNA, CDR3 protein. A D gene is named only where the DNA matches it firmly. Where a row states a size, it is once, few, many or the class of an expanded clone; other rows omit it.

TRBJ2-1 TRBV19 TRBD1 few TGTGCCAGTAGTTCGGACAGGGGGGTACGCAATGAGCAGTTCTTC CASSSDRGVRNEQFF
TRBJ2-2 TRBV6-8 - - TGTGCCAGCAAAAAGGACACTAACACCGGGGAGCTGTTTTTT CASKKDTNTGELFF
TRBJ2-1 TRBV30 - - TGTGCCTGTTCCCCGGGGTACGGCTCCTACAATGAGCAGTTCTTC CACSPGYGSYNEQFF
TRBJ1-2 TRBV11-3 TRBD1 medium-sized TGTGCCAGCAGCTACGCGGGGGACAGGGTGGATGGCTACACCTTC CASSYAGDRVDGYTF
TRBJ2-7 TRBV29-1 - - TGCAGCGTCGCTAGGCTAGTAAATGACGAGCAGTACTTC CSVARLVNDEQYF
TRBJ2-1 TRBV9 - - TGTGCCAGCAGGACGGGACTTTTCTACAATGAGCAGTTCTTC CASRTGLFYNEQFF
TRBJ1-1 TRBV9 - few TGTGCCAGCAGTTTAAAAGGTCGGAAGAACACTGAAGCTTTCTTT CASSLKGRKNTEAFF
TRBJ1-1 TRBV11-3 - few TGTGCCAGCAGCCCTAAAACAGGGCACACTGAAGCTTTCTTT CASSPKTGHTEAFF
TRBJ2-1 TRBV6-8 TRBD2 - TGTGCCAGCAGTGGTAGCGGGGGGATTGAGCAGTTCTTC CASSGSGGIEQFF
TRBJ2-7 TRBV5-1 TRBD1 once TGCGCCAGCAGCTTGGTAGGGGGCAATCCGCGACGGCACTTC CASSLVGGNPRRHF
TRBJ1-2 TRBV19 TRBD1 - TGTGCCAGTAGTATCGGACAGGGGGGATTTGCTGGCTACACCTTC CASSIGQGGFAGYTF
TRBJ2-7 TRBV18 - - TGTGCCAGCTCACCCGGGACCTTACGCGAGCAGTACTTC CASSPGTLREQYF
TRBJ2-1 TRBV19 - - TGTGCCAGTAGATCGGAGGGAGGTGAGCAGTTCTTC CASRSEGGEQFF
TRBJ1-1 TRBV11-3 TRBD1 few TGTGCCAGCAGCCAGGGGACAGGGGATTGGAACACTGAAGCTTTCTTT CASSQGTGDWNTEAFF
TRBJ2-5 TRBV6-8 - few TGTGCCAGCAGAAGACAAGTCCAAGAGACCCAGTACTTC CASRRQVQETQYF
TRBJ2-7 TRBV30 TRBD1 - TGTGCCTGGAGTGTAGGGAGTGCCGGGGACAGGGTCTACGAGCAGTACTTC CAWSVGSAGDRVYEQYF
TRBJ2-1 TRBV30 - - TGTGCCTGGCGGCGAGTAGGGGTAAAAAAAAGCAATGAGCAGTTCTTC CAWRRVGVKKSNEQFF
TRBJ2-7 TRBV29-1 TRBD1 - TGCAGCGTTCGGGGACAGAAGAACGAGCAGTACTTC CSVRGQKNEQYF
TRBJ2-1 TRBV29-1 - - TGCAGCGTTGCTTCCGGGAACAACAATGAGCAGTTCTTC CSVASGNNNEQFF
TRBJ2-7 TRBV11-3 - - TGTGCCAGCAGCTTAGGTTTATTTCAGTCACGCGAGCAGTACTTC CASSLGLFQSREQYF
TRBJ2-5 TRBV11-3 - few TGTGCCAGCAGCTTAGATCCCCAACAAGAGACCCAGTACTTC CASSLDPQQETQYF
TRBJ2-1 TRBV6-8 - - TGTGCCAGCAGTTACCCTGGACAGTCCAATGAGCAGTTCTTC CASSYPGQSNEQFF
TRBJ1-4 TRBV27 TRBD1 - TGTGCCAGCAGTTCCTACAGGGGGACTAATGAAAAACTGTTTTTT CASSSYRGTNEKLFF
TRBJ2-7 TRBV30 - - TGTGCCTGGAGTGTGAAGACGGAGCTATACTTC CAWSVKTELYF
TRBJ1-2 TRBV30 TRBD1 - TGTGCCTGGATCCCCTCGTCAGGGGGCGTCTATGGCTACACCTTC CAWIPSSGGVYGYTF
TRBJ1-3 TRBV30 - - TGTGCCTGGAGTACTCCGGGTTGGGGCTCTGGAAACACCATATATTTT CAWSTPGWGSGNTIYF
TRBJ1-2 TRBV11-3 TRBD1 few TGTGCCAGCAGCCCGACAGGGGGCCTTGGCTATGGCTACACCTTC CASSPTGGLGYGYTF
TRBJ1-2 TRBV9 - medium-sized TGTGCCAGCAGCCCGGGTGGGGGGCCTGATGCCTACACCTTC CASSPGGGPDAYTF
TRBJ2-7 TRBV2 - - TGTGCCAGCAGTGAAGCGAGACACGAGCAGTACTTC CASSEARHEQYF
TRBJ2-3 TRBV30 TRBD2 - TGTGCCTGGAGGGGACTAGCGGTCACAGATACGCAGTATTTT CAWRGLAVTDTQYF
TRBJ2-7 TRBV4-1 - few TGCGCCAGCAGCTCTCGGAAGGAGAACAGCCTCTACGAGCAGTACTTC CASSSRKENSLYEQYF
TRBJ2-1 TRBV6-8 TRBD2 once TGTGCCAGCAGCGGACTAGCGCCGCCGGGGGAGCAGTTCTTC CASSGLAPPGEQFF
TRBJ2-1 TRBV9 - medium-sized TGTGCCAGCAGCGTAGCTACCGTATCCTCCTACAATGAGCAGTTCTTC CASSVATVSSYNEQFF
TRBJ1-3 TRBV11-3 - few TGTGCCAGCAGCTTCGGAGGGGGGGGCGGAAACACCATATATTTT CASSFGGGGGNTIYF
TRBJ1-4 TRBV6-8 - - TGTGCCAGCAACAACAGTCCAACTAATGAAAAACTGTTTTTT CASNNSPTNEKLFF
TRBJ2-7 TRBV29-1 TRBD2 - TGCAGCGTCTCCCGATACCAGCGGGACCGTTCTGAGGAGCAGTACTTC CSVSRYQRDRSEEQYF
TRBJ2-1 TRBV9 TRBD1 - TGTGCCAGCAGCGAGGGACCCGGGACAGGGTATCTCGCCTACTACAATGAGCAGTTCTTC CASSEGPGTGYLAYYNEQFF
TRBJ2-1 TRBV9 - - TGTGCCAGCAGCGTAGCCCAGCGGCGGGATGAGCAGTTCTTC CASSVAQRRDEQFF